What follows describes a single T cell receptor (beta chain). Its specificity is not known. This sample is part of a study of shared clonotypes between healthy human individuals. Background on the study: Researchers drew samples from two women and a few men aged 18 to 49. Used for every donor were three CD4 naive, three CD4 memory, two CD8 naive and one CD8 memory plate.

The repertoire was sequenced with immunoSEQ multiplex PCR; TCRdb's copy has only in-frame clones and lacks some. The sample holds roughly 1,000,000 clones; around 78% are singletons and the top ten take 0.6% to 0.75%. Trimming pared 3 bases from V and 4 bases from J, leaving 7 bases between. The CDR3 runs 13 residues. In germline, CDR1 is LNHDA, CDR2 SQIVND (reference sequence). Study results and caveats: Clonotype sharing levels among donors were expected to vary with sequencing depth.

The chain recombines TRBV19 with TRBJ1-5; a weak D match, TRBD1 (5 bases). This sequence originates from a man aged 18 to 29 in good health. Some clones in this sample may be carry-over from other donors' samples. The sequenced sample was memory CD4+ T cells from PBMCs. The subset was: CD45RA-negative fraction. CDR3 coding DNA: TGTGCCAGTAGTATGACAGCGAATCAGCCCCAGCATTTT. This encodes CASSMTANQPQHF.